This T cell receptor beta chain derives from a study of blood T cells in healthy people across ages. Findings and limits, study-wide: Relative to aged donors, long-lived donors carried more naive CD4+ cells and displayed higher diversity. Those diversity estimates obtained from one million T cells were thought to be underestimates.

Notes on this clonotype: No antigen is known for it.

Every participating donor contributed roughly 10 milliliters of peripheral blood through a draw. Together with a sample-barcoded 5' primer, a J-beta primer mix was included in a second PCR lasting 7 to 11 cycles. A single record per CDR3 protein comes from TCRdb applying MiXCR to the 5' RACE reads. Of some 1.5 million distinct CDR3 sequences listed, roughly 30% are singletons. Germline V CDR1 and CDR2: MNHNS, SASEGT. The germline V and J ends were trimmed by 4 bases and 0 bases, with 11 bases remaining between them. The CDR3 length is 15 residues. The source of this sequence is a woman aged 25-40 years in good health. Material for sequencing was blood. The chain joins TRBV6-1 to TRBJ2-3, with D unclear. The DNA for the CDR3 is TGTGCCAGCAGTGGATCCAAGCGAAGCACAGATACGCAGTATTTT. Its translation is CASSGSKRSTDTQYF.